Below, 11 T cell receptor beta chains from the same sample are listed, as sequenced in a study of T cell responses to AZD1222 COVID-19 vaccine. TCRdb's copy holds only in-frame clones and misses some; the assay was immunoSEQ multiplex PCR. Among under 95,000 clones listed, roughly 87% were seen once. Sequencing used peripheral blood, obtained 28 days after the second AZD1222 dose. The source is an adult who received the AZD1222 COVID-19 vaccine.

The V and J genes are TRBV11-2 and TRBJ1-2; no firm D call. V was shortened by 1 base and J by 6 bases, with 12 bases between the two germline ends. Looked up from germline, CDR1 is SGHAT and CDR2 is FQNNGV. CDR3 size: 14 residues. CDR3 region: CASSLVAGPNGYTF. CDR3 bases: TGTGCCAGCAGCTTAGTGGCCGGGCCCAATGGCTACACCTTC.

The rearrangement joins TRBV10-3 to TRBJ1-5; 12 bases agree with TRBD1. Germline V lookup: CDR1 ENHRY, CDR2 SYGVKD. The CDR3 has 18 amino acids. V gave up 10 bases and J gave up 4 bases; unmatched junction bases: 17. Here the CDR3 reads CATAGTGGAGVGNQPQHF. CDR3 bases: TGTGCCACCGCCGGGACAGGGGGCGCGGGGGTGGGGAATCAGCCCCAGCATTTT.

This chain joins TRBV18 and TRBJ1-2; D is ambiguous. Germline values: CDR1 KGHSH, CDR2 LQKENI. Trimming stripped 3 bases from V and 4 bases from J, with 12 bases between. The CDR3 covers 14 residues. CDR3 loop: CASSPREYGYGYTF. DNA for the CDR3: TGTGCCAGCTCACCCCGGGAGTATGGCTATGGCTACACCTTC.

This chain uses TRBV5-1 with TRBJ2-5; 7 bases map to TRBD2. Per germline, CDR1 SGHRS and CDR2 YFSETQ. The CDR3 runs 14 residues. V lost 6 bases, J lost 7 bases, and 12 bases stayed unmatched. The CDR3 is CASIRTRGEGTQYF. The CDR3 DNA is TGCGCCAGCATCCGCACCCGGGGGGAGGGGACCCAGTACTTC.

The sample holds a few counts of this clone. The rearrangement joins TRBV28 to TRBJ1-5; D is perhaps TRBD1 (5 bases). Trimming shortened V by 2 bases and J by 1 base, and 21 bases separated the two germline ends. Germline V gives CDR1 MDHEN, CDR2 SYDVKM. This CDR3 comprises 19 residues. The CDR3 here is CASSLRRWTRGESNQPQHF. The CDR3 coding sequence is TGTGCCAGCAGTTTAAGGAGGTGGACCCGGGGGGAGAGCAATCAGCCCCAGCATTTT. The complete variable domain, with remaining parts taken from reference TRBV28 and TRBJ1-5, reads DVKVTQSSRYLVKRTGEKVFLECVQDMDHENMFWYRQDPGLGLRLIYFSYDVKMKEKGDIPEGYSVSREKKERFSLILESASTNQTSMYLCASSLRRWTRGESNQPQHFGDGTRLSIL.

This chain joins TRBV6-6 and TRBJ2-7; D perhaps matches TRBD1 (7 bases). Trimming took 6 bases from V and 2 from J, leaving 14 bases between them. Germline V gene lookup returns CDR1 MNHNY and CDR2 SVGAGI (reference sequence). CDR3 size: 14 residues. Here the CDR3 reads CASRTGDSAYEQYF. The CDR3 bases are TGTGCCAGCAGAACGGGGGACAGTGCCTACGAGCAGTACTTC.

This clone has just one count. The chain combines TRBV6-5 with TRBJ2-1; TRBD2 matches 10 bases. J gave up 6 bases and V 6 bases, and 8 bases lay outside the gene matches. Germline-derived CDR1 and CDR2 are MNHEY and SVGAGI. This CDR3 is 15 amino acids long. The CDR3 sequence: CASSTQAGGLNEQFF. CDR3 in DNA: TGTGCCAGCAGCACCCAAGCGGGGGGGCTCAATGAGCAGTTCTTC.

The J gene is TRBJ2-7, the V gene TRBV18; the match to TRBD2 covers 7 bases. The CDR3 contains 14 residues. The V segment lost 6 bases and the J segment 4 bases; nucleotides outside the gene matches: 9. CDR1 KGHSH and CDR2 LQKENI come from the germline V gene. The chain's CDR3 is CASSARRGNYEQYF. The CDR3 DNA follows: TGTGCCAGCTCCGCCCGGCGGGGGAATTACGAGCAGTACTTC.

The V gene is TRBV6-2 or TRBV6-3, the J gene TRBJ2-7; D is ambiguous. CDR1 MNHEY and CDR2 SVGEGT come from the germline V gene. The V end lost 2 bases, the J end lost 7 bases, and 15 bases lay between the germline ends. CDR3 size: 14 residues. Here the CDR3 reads CASSYGPSLGEQYF. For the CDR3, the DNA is TGTGCCAGCAGTTACGGGCCGAGCCTCGGTGAGCAGTACTTC.

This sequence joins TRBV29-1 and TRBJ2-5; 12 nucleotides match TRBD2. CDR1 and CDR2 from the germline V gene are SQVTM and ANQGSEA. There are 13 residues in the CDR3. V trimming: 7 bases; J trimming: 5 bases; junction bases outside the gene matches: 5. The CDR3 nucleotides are TGCAGCGAGCGGACTAGCGGGGCGGAGACCCAGTACTTC. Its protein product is CSERTSGAETQYF.

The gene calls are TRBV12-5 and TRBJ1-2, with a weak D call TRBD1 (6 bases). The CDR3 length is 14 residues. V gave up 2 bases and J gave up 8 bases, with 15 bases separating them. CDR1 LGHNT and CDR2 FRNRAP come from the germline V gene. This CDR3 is CASGLPEGVGGYTF. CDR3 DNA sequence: TGTGCTAGTGGTTTGCCCGAGGGGGTGGGAGGCTACACCTTC.